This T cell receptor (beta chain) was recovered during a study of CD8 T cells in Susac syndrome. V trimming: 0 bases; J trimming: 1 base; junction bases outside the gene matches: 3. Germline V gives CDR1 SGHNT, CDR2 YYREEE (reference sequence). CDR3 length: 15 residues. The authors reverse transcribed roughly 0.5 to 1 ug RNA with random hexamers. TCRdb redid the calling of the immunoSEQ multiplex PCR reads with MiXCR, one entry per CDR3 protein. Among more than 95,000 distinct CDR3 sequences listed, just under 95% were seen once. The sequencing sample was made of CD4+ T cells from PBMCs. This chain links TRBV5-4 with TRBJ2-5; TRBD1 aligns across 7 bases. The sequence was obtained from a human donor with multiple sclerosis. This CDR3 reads CASSLGQGSQETQYF. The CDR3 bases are TGTGCCAGCAGCTTGGGACAGGGCTCCCAAGAGACCCAGTACTTC.